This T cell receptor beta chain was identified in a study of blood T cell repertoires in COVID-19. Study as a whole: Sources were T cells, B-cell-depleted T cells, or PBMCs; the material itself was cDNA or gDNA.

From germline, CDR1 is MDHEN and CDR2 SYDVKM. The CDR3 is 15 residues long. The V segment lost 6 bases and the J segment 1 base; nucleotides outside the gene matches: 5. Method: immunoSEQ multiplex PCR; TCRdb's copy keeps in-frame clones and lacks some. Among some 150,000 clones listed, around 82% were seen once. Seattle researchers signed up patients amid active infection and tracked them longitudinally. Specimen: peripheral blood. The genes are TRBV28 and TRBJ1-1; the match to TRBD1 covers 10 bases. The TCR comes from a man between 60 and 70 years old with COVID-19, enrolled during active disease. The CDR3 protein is CASRTTGGENTEAFF. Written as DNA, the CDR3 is TGTGCCAGCAGGACGACAGGGGGCGAGAACACTGAAGCTTTCTTT.